This T cell receptor (beta chain) was recorded in a study of post-analysis software for immune sequencing data. Overall study context: Included among the disease courses, which were recorded for the cohort, were relapsing-remitting, secondary progressive and progressive-relapsing multiple sclerosis. General study results and limits: Among five TRBV segments more frequent in patients than controls were TRBV5-6, TRBV5-1 and TRBV20-1. The authors found that F measure strongly co-clustered same-batch samples. The normalized Chao1 diversity of multiple sclerosis patients was significantly lower than that of controls.

Researchers reported that TCR beta cDNA libraries carried unique molecular identifiers. Some 500,000 cDNA molecules were recovered from an input of about 0.9 to 10 million T cells. Via MiXCR, TCRdb re-called the PCR reads, giving one row per CDR3 protein. This sample has 750,000 to 950,000 distinct CDR3 sequences; about 53% occur once, and the top ten carry under 6%. To note about this clonotype: Its antigen is as yet unknown.

The CDR3 runs to 16 residues. Germline V gene lookup returns CDR1 MNHEY and CDR2 SVGAGI. The V end lost 0 bases, the J end lost 4 bases, and 15 bases lay between the germline ends. This sequence joins TRBV6-5 and TRBJ1-2; no clear D gene. Source material: blood. This clonotype was sampled from a girl aged 5 to 17 with multiple sclerosis. The CDR3 DNA reads as TGTGCCAGCAGTTACTCCAATGTTGGGGATCCCTATGGCTACACCTTC. Protein sequence: CASSYSNVGDPYGYTF.